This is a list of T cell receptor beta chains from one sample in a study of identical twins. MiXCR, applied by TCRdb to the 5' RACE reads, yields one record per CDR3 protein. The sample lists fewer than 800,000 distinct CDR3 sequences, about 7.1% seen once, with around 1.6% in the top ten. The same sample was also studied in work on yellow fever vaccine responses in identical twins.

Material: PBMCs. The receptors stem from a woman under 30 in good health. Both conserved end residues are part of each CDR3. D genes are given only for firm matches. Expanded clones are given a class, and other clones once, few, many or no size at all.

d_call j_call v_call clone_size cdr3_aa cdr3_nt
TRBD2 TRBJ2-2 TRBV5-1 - CASSRESGGGTGELFF TGCGCCAGCAGCCGAGAGTCGGGAGGGGGCACCGGGGAGCTGTTTTTT
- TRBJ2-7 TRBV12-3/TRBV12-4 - CASSFAAGGGYEQYF TGTGCCAGCAGTTTCGCGGCAGGGGGAGGCTACGAGCAGTACTTC
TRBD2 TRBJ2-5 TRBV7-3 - CASSPSGRGIETQYF TGTGCCAGCAGCCCTAGCGGGAGGGGAATCGAGACCCAGTACTTC
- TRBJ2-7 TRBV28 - CARESIKTYEQYF TGTGCCAGAGAGAGCATTAAAACCTACGAGCAGTACTTC
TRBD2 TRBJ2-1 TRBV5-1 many CASSWTSVYNEQFF TGCGCCAGCAGTTGGACTAGCGTCTACAATGAGCAGTTCTTC
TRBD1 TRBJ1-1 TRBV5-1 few CASSSSGTGAPSTEAFF TGCGCCAGCAGCTCGTCCGGGACAGGGGCACCCAGCACTGAAGCTTTCTTT
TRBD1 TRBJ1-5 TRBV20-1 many CSAATGGSSNQPQHF TGCAGTGCCGCGACAGGGGGAAGTAGCAATCAGCCCCAGCATTTT
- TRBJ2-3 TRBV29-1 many CSVDFGHHTDTQYF TGCAGCGTTGATTTCGGGCACCACACAGATACGCAGTATTTT
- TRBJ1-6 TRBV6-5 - CASSYRQGSGSPLHF TGTGCCAGCAGTTACCGCCAGGGGTCCGGTTCACCCCTCCACTTT
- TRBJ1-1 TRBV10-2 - CASSGGMGRSTEAFF TGCGCCAGCAGCGGGGGTATGGGGCGATCCACTGAAGCTTTCTTT
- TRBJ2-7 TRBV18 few CASSPYEASMSYEQYF TGTGCCAGCTCACCATACGAGGCTTCTATGTCCTACGAGCAGTACTTC
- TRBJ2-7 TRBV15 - CATSRDWDLGGEQYF TGTGCCACCAGCAGAGATTGGGATCTAGGAGGCGAGCAGTACTTC
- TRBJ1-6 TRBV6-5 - CATRDPRGGNSPLHF TGTGCCACCAGGGACCCGAGGGGTGGCAATTCACCCCTCCACTTT
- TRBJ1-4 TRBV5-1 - CASSLGQEINEKLFF TGCGCCAGCAGCTTGGGACAGGAGATTAATGAAAAACTGTTTTTT
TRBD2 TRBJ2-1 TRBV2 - CASSGGLPTNRNEQFF TGTGCCAGCAGTGGGGGACTACCGACCAACCGCAATGAGCAGTTCTTC
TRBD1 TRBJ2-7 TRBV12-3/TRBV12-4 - CASSLAGQGRREQYF TGTGCCAGCAGTTTAGCGGGACAGGGACGGCGGGAGCAGTACTTC
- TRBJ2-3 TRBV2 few CASSKWASTDTQYF TGTGCCAGCAGTAAGTGGGCCAGCACAGATACGCAGTATTTT
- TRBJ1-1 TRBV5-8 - CASSLLEDSLNTEAFF TGTGCCAGCAGCTTGCTGGAGGACAGCCTGAACACTGAAGCTTTCTTT
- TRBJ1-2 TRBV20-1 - CSASRTGINYGYTF TGCAGTGCTAGTCGAACAGGGATTAACTATGGCTACACCTTC
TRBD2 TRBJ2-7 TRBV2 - CASSEGAGVAEQYF TGTGCCAGCAGTGAAGGGGCGGGAGTCGCCGAGCAGTACTTC
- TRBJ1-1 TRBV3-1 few CASSQGAAGNEAFF TGTGCCAGCAGCCAGGGGGCCGCGGGGAATGAAGCTTTCTTT
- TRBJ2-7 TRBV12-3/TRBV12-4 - CASSRGGGLFEQYF TGTGCCAGCAGTAGGGGGGGTGGGTTGTTCGAGCAGTACTTC
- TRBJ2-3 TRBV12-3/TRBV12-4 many CASSFTSTRADTQYF TGTGCCAGCAGTTTTACTAGCACGAGGGCAGATACGCAGTATTTT
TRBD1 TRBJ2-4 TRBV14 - CASSQGALRGRKNIQYF TGTGCCAGCAGCCAAGGGGCCCTCAGGGGGCGGAAAAACATTCAGTACTTC
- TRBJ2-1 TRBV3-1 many CASSQVVWSSYNEQFF TGTGCCAGCAGCCAAGTTGTGTGGAGCTCCTACAATGAGCAGTTCTTC
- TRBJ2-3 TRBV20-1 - CSARETLARPTDTQYF TGCAGTGCTAGAGAGACTTTAGCGCGCCCCACAGATACGCAGTATTTT
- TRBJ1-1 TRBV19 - CASKGSNTEAFF TGTGCCAGTAAGGGATCGAACACTGAAGCTTTCTTT
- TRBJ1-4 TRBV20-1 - CSARDDLGEKLFF TGCAGTGCTAGAGATGACTTAGGGGAAAAACTGTTTTTT
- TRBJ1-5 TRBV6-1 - CASSDPGPPGNQPQHF TGTGCCAGCAGTGACCCGGGCCCCCCGGGAAATCAGCCCCAGCATTTT
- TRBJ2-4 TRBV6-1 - CASSPPGALAKNIQYF TGTGCCAGCAGCCCACCGGGGGCCCTAGCCAAAAACATTCAGTACTTC
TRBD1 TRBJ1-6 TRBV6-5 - CASSYGGQANSPLHF TGTGCCAGCAGTTACGGGGGACAGGCAAATTCACCCCTCCACTTT
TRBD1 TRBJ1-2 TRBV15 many CATSPGQVYGYTF TGTGCCACCAGCCCAGGACAGGTCTATGGCTACACCTTC
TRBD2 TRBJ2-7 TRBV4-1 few CASSLSSGTTSYEQYF TGCGCCAGCAGCCTAAGTTCCGGGACTACCTCCTACGAGCAGTACTTC
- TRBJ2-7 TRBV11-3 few CASSRRDEQYF TGTGCCAGCAGCCGACGGGACGAGCAGTACTTC
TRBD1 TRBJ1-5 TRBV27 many CASTPRQGNQPQHF TGTGCCAGCACTCCCAGACAGGGGAATCAGCCCCAGCATTTT
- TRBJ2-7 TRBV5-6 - CASSLVWNSYEQYF TGTGCCAGCAGCTTGGTCTGGAACTCCTACGAGCAGTACTTC
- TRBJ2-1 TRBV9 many CASSVGLAIHNEQFF TGTGCCAGCAGCGTTGGGCTAGCCATCCACAATGAGCAGTTCTTC
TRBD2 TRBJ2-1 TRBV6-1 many CASRGEGLYNEQFF TGTGCCAGCAGAGGGGAGGGGCTTTACAATGAGCAGTTCTTC
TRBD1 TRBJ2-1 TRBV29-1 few CSVVQGRELSYNEQFF TGCAGCGTCGTACAGGGGCGAGAACTTAGTTACAATGAGCAGTTCTTC
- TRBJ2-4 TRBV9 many CASSVVWVAKNIQYF TGTGCCAGCAGCGTAGTCTGGGTAGCCAAAAACATTCAGTACTTC
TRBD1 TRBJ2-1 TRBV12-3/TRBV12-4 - CASTEQGTNNEQFF TGTGCCAGCACCGAACAGGGGACGAACAATGAGCAGTTCTTC
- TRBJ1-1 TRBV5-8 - CASSYQVGGSNTEAFF TGTGCCAGCAGCTACCAAGTGGGAGGATCGAACACTGAAGCTTTCTTT
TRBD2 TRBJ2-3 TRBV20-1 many CSATLAGGPDTQYF TGCAGTGCTACCCTAGCGGGGGGGCCAGATACGCAGTATTTT
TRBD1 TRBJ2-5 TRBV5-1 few CASSPGTAQQETQYF TGCGCCAGCAGCCCCGGGACAGCACAACAAGAGACCCAGTACTTC
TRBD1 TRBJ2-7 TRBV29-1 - CSVEGIPTGGQGGSYEQYF TGCAGCGTTGAAGGGATTCCAACAGGGGGTCAAGGGGGCTCCTACGAGCAGTACTTC
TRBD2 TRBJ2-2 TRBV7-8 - CASSLTSGATGELFF TGTGCCAGCAGCTTGACTAGCGGAGCCACCGGGGAGCTGTTTTTT